This is a list of T cell receptor beta chains from one sample in a study of T cell repertoires in cytomegalovirus infection. TCRdb ran MiXCR on the reads and lists one entry per CDR3 protein. The repertoire holds roughly 500,000 distinct CDR3 sequences, with about 11% as singletons. The sequencing sample was made of PBMCs. All receptors come from a human donor in good health (CMV status not recorded). Some clones in this sample may be carry-over from other donors' samples. The CDR3 runs from the conserved cysteine through the conserved F or W. A D gene is named only where the DNA matches it firmly. Clone size, where shown, is once, few, many, or a class for clones that have expanded.

>many|NA|TRBV27|TRBJ1-1
CASSLSRRRGAAEAFF
TGTGCCAGCAGTTTATCGCGGCGACGGGGGGCAGCTGAAGCTTTCTTT
>many|TRBD1|TRBV7-6|TRBJ2-2
CASSHRGLTTGELFF
TGTGCCAGCAGCCACAGGGGGCTGACGACCGGGGAGCTGTTTTTT
>many|TRBD1|TRBV2|TRBJ1-5
CASRVPGQNQPQHF
TGTGCCAGCAGGGTCCCGGGACAGAATCAGCCCCAGCATTTT
>many|TRBD2|TRBV18|TRBJ2-7
CASSPLGLAGAYEQYF
TGTGCCAGCTCACCACTCGGACTAGCGGGTGCCTACGAGCAGTACTTC
>NA|NA|TRBV28|TRBJ2-7
CASSSTISYEQYF
TGTGCCAGCAGCTCCACGATATCCTACGAGCAGTACTTC
>many|NA|TRBV12-3/TRBV12-4|TRBJ2-7
CASSSGVNEQYF
TGTGCCAGCAGTTCAGGGGTAAACGAGCAGTACTTC
>many|NA|TRBV6-1|TRBJ2-7
CAIDRDNSYEQYF
TGTGCCATCGACCGGGACAACTCCTACGAGCAGTACTTC
>many|NA|TRBV7-8|TRBJ2-2
CASSRRRANTGELFF
TGTGCCAGCAGCCGAAGACGAGCGAACACCGGGGAGCTGTTTTTT
>NA|TRBD2|TRBV28|TRBJ2-1
CASSPPSGSSVNEQFF
TGTGCCAGCAGTCCACCTAGCGGGAGTAGCGTCAATGAGCAGTTCTTC
>NA|TRBD2|TRBV2|TRBJ2-7
CASTDLGLASSYEQYF
TGTGCCAGCACGGACCTTGGACTAGCAAGCTCCTACGAGCAGTACTTC
>many|NA|TRBV10-3|TRBJ2-7
CAISESTGAEQYF
TGTGCCATCAGTGAGTCGACCGGGGCCGAGCAGTACTTC
>many|NA|TRBV20-1|TRBJ1-1
CSASLTVNTEAFF
TGCAGTGCTAGTCTAACAGTGAACACTGAAGCTTTCTTT
>few|TRBD2|TRBV5-1|TRBJ2-2
CASSLPGTSGSNTGELFF
TGCGCCAGCAGCTTGCCCGGGACTAGCGGATCGAACACCGGGGAGCTGTTTTTT
>many|NA|TRBV7-2|TRBJ1-5
CASSLATGFNQPQHF
TGTGCCAGCAGCTTAGCGACCGGGTTCAATCAGCCCCAGCATTTT
>few|NA|TRBV5-5|TRBJ1-1
CALQGQREAFF
TGTGCCCTCCAAGGTCAGCGTGAAGCTTTCTTT
>many|TRBD1|TRBV20-1|TRBJ1-2
CSAEQGAGGYTF
TGCAGTGCTGAACAGGGGGCAGGCGGCTACACCTTC
>few|TRBD1|TRBV5-1|TRBJ1-1
CASRVPGTVTEAFF
TGCGCCAGCAGGGTACCCGGGACAGTGACTGAAGCTTTCTTT
>NA|TRBD1|TRBV7-4|TRBJ1-4
CASSITGTGSVFF
TGTGCCAGCAGCATCACCGGGACAGGCTCCGTGTTTTTT
>many|NA|TRBV6-6|TRBJ1-1
CASSHGQKNTEAFF
TGTGCCAGCAGCCACGGCCAGAAGAACACTGAAGCTTTCTTT
>few|TRBD1|TRBV7-3|TRBJ2-1
CASSLRGQGNEQFF
TGTGCCAGCAGCTTAAGGGGACAGGGGAATGAGCAGTTCTTC
>many|NA|TRBV5-1|TRBJ2-1
CASSFGSGIYNEQFF
TGCGCCAGCAGCTTCGGTAGCGGTATTTACAATGAGCAGTTCTTC
>many|NA|TRBV10-3|TRBJ1-1
CAIKGWNTEAFF
TGTGCCATCAAAGGGTGGAACACTGAAGCTTTCTTT
>NA|NA|TRBV15|TRBJ1-1
CATSSGQGGYTEAFF
TGTGCCACCAGCAGTGGCCAGGGCGGGTACACTGAAGCTTTCTTT
>few|TRBD1|TRBV9|TRBJ2-2
CASSPFRTGNTGELFF
TGTGCCAGCAGCCCCTTTAGGACAGGGAACACCGGGGAGCTGTTTTTT
>many|TRBD2|TRBV28|TRBJ2-2
CASSLSLAGDPGELFF
TGTGCCAGCAGTTTGTCGTTAGCGGGAGATCCCGGGGAGCTGTTTTTT
>many|NA|TRBV6-1|TRBJ2-3
CASSEGEATDTQYF
TGTGCCAGCAGTGAAGGAGAGGCCACAGATACGCAGTATTTT
>many|TRBD1|TRBV7-2|TRBJ1-2
CASSSTGGEDGYTF
TGTGCCAGCAGCTCCACAGGGGGCGAAGATGGCTACACCTTC
>many|NA|TRBV6-2/TRBV6-3|TRBJ2-6
CASSPTLGGSGANVLTF
TGTGCCAGCAGCCCGACCTTGGGGGGCTCTGGGGCCAACGTCCTGACTTTC
>few|TRBD1|TRBV5-1|TRBJ1-5
CASSPGQAYIEGVKQPQHF
TGCGCCAGCAGCCCGGGACAGGCTTACATAGAAGGGGTCAAACAGCCCCAGCATTTT
>many|TRBD1|TRBV12-3/TRBV12-4|TRBJ1-4
CASSARTGGFSEKLFF
TGTGCCAGCAGTGCACGGACAGGAGGGTTTAGTGAAAAACTGTTTTTT
>few|NA|TRBV12-3/TRBV12-4|TRBJ2-7
CASSWRQDGEQYF
TGTGCCAGCAGTTGGAGACAGGATGGGGAGCAGTACTTC
>few|TRBD1|TRBV3-1|TRBJ1-4
CASSQADRAGEKLFF
TGTGCCAGCAGCCAAGCGGACAGGGCCGGCGAAAAACTGTTTTTT
>NA|TRBD1|TRBV14|TRBJ2-7
CASRPTYRQGGEQYF
TGTGCCAGCAGACCTACCTACAGACAGGGGGGCGAGCAGTACTTC
>NA|NA|TRBV19|TRBJ1-5
CASSRIRTAYSNQPQHF
TGTGCCAGTAGTAGAATTCGGACAGCGTATAGCAATCAGCCCCAGCATTTT
>many|NA|TRBV2|TRBJ2-5
CAHRDPRASSYQETQYF
TGCGCCCACAGGGACCCACGCGCTAGTAGTTACCAAGAGACCCAGTACTTC
>many|NA|TRBV7-2|TRBJ2-3
CASSFGSVGTDTQYF
TGTGCCAGCAGCTTCGGGAGCGTGGGCACAGATACGCAGTATTTT
>many|NA|TRBV28|TRBJ2-7
CASSLSVGSYEQYF
TGTGCCAGCAGTTTGTCTGTGGGGTCCTACGAGCAGTACTTC
>few|NA|TRBV9|TRBJ1-4
CASSSAMGEKLFF
TGTGCCAGCAGCTCAGCAATGGGTGAAAAACTGTTTTTT
>many|NA|TRBV12-3/TRBV12-4|TRBJ1-5
CASSLWMGNQPQHF
TGTGCCAGCAGTTTATGGATGGGCAATCAGCCCCAGCATTTT
>many|NA|TRBV27|TRBJ2-3
CASSPTGFDSVRGTDTQYF
TGTGCCAGCAGTCCTACAGGGTTTGATTCGGTTAGGGGCACAGATACGCAGTATTTT
>few|NA|TRBV5-6|TRBJ2-1
CASSLIGDLGSYNEQFF
TGTGCCAGCAGCTTGATCGGGGACCTTGGCTCCTACAATGAGCAGTTCTTC
>few|NA|TRBV3-1|TRBJ1-1
CASSQGGLTEAFF
TGTGCCAGCAGCCAGGGCGGGCTCACTGAAGCTTTCTTT
>many|NA|TRBV19|TRBJ1-2
CASREGDGYTF
TGTGCCAGTAGGGAGGGGGATGGCTACACCTTC
>few|TRBD1|TRBV4-2|TRBJ1-6
CASSQVLSGTGDGSPLHF
TGTGCCAGCAGCCAAGTCCTCTCCGGGACAGGGGACGGTTCACCCCTCCACTTT
>many|TRBD2|TRBV7-8|TRBJ2-1
CASSQSGGGLNEQFF
TGTGCCAGCAGCCAAAGCGGGGGGGGGTTGAATGAGCAGTTCTTC
>few|NA|TRBV4-1|TRBJ2-5
CASSPGPREETQYF
TGCGCCAGCAGCCCAGGGCCCCGGGAGGAGACCCAGTACTTC
>NA|TRBD2|TRBV24-1|TRBJ2-1
CATSGQASGTNEQFF
TGTGCCACCAGTGGGCAGGCTAGCGGGACGAATGAGCAGTTCTTC
>many|NA|TRBV5-6|TRBJ2-1
CASSLPSAPYNEQFF
TGTGCCAGCAGCTTGCCCAGCGCGCCCTACAATGAGCAGTTCTTC
>NA|NA|TRBV5-8|TRBJ2-5
CASSPRGSGKETQYF
TGTGCCAGCAGCCCTCGTGGTAGCGGTAAAGAGACCCAGTACTTC
>many|NA|TRBV28|TRBJ2-3
CASLRAGATILDTQYF
TGTGCCAGCCTCAGAGCAGGCGCGACCATTTTAGATACGCAGTATTTT
>many|NA|TRBV28|TRBJ2-3
CASSLPRDGTQYF
TGTGCCAGCAGTTTACCCAGGGACGGTACGCAGTATTTT
>NA|NA|TRBV29-1|TRBJ2-7
CSVAAGYRGSYEQYF
TGCAGCGTGGCAGCAGGGTATCGGGGCTCCTACGAGCAGTACTTC
>many|TRBD2|TRBV3-1|TRBJ2-1
CASSQALTSGVFGQFF
TGTGCCAGCAGCCAAGCATTGACTAGCGGGGTTTTCGGGCAGTTCTTC
>few|NA|TRBV30|TRBJ2-2
CAWSGKGTGELFF
TGTGCCTGGAGTGGGAAGGGAACCGGGGAGCTGTTTTTT
>many|NA|TRBV7-2|TRBJ2-7
CASSLDWFGYEQYF
TGTGCCAGCAGCTTAGATTGGTTCGGCTACGAGCAGTACTTC